At least ten counts were recorded for the clone carrying this TCR beta chain. Antigen: not known. These data are taken from a study of neurological immune-mediated disorders. Study details: Multiple sclerosis patients (n of about 35) included approximately 30 with relapsing-remitting and 3 with secondary progressive disease. General study findings and limits: The study phylogenetically grouped the repertoires of 18 of 34 multiple sclerosis patients into one related-CDR3 cluster, a possible signature. Patients with HTLV-1-associated myelopathy had the highest level of TCR clonal expansion, whereas patients with multiple sclerosis had the lowest level, falling beneath the level found in healthy controls.

The cDNA was generated through 5'RACE incorporating 10-nucleotide random UMIs. TCRdb processed the 5' RACE reads anew with MiXCR; each CDR3 protein has one entry. The sample carries about 40,000 distinct CDR3 sequences, roughly 2.5% recorded once. This CDR3 has 14 residues. V lost 4 bases, J lost 0 bases, and 9 bases lay in between. Germline V gene sequence: CDR1 SGHRS, CDR2 YFSETQ. The sequence came from a man in his forties or fifties with multiple sclerosis. Sequencing was done on a sample of PBMCs. This chain uses TRBV5-1 with TRBJ2-3; D is unclear. The CDR3: CASSPGASTDTQYF. The CDR3 nucleotides are TGCGCCAGCAGCCCGGGCGCTAGCACAGATACGCAGTATTTT.